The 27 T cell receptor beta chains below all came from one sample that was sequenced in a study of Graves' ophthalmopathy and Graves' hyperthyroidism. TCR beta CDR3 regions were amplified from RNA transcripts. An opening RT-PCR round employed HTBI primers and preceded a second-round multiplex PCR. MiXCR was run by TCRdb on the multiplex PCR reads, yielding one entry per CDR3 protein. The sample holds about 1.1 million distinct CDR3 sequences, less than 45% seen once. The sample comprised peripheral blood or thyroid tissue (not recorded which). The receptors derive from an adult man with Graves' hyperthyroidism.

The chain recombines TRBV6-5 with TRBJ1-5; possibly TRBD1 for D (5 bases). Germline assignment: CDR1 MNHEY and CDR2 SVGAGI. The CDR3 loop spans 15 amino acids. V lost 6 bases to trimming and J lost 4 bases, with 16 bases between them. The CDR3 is CASSPAAGRNQPQHF. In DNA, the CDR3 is TGTGCCAGCAGCCCCGCGGCAGGGCGGAATCAGCCCCAGCATTTT.

The CDR3 reads CASSLGTGRSEKLFF. The CDR3 DNA follows: TGTGCCAGCAGCCTCGGGACAGGGAGAAGTGAAAAACTGTTTTTT. The chain recombines TRBV11-2 with TRBJ1-4, with 9 bases that match TRBD1. V trimming: 5 bases; J trimming: 7 bases; junction bases outside the gene matches: 8. Germline-derived CDR1 and CDR2 are SGHAT and FQNNGV. This CDR3 is built from 15 residues.

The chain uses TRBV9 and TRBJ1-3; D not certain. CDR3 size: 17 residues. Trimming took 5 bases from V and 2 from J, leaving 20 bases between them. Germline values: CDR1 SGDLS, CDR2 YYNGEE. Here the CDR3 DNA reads TGTGCCAGCAGTTTAGAGATAGGGCGGCTCGCTGGAAACACCATATATTTT. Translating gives CASSLEIGRLAGNTIYF.

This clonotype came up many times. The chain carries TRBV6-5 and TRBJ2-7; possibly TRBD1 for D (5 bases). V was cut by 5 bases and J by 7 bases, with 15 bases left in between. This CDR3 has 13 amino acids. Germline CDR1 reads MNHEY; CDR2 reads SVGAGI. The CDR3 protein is CASSIDRSGEQYF. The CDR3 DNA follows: TGTGCCAGCAGTATCGACAGATCCGGGGAGCAGTACTTC.

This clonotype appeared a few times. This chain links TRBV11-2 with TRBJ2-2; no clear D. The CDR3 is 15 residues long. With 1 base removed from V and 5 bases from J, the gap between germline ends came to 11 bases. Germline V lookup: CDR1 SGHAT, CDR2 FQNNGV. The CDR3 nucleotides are TGTGCCAGCAGCTTAGCTTGGAGTCGTACCGGGGAGCTGTTTTTT. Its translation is CASSLAWSRTGELFF.

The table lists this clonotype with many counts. Written as DNA, the CDR3 is TGTGCCAGTACGACGGGACAGGGTCCCTACGAGCAGTACTTC. The encoded protein is CASTTGQGPYEQYF. The V and J genes are TRBV19 and TRBJ2-7; 9 bases line up with TRBD1. Germline CDR1 is LNHDA and CDR2 is SQIVND (reference sequence). The CDR3 runs to 14 residues. Unmatched junction bases numbered 6, after V lost 7 bases and J lost 2 bases.

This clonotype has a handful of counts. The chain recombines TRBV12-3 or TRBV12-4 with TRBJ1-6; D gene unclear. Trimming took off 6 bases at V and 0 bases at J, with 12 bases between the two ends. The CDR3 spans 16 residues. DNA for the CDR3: TGTGCCAGCAGGGTCGACGCCAGCTCCTATAATTCACCCCTCCACTTT. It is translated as CASRVDASSYNSPLHF.

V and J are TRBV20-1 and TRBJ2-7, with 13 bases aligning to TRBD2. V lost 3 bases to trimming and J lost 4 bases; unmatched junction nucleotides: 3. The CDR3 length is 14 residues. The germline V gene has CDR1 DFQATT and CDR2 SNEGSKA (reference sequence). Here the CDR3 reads CSASGTSGKYEQYF. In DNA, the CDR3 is TGCAGTGCTAGTGGGACTAGCGGGAAGTACGAGCAGTACTTC.

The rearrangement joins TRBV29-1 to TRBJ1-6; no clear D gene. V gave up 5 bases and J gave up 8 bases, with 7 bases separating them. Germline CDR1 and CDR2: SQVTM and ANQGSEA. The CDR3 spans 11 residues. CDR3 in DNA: TGCAGCGTTTCTATACATTCACCCCTCCACTTT. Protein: CSVSIHSPLHF. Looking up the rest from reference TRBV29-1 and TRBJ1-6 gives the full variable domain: SAVISQKPSRDICQRGTSLTIQCQVDSQVTMMFWYRQQPGQSLTLIATANQGSEATYESGFVIDKFPISRPNLTFSTLTVSNMSPEDSSIYLCSVSIHSPLHFGNGTRLTVT.

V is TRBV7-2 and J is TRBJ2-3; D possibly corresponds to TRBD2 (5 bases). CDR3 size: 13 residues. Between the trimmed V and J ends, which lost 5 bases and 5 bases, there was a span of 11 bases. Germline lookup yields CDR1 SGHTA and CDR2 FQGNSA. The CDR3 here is CASSPAGGDTQYF. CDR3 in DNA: TGTGCCAGCAGCCCCGCGGGTGGAGATACGCAGTATTTT.

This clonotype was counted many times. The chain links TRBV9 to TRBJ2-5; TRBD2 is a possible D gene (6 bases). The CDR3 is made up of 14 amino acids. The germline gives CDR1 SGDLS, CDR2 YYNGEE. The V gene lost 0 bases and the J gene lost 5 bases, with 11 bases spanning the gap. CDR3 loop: CASSVDPGVETQYF. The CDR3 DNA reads TGTGCCAGCAGCGTAGATCCGGGGGTGGAGACCCAGTACTTC. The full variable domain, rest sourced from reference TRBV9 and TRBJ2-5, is DSGVTQTPKHLITATGQRVTLRCSPRSGDLSVYWYQQSLDQGLQFLIQYYNGEERAKGNILERFSAQQFPDLHSELNLSSLELGDSALYFCASSVDPGVETQYFGPGTRLLVL.

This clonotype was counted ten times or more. The CDR3 here is CASSTSTGSYGYTF. Written as DNA, the CDR3 is TGTGCCAGCAGCACCAGCACTGGCAGCTATGGCTACACCTTC. The chain couples TRBV9 to TRBJ1-2; no firm D call. Germline CDR1 reads SGDLS; CDR2 reads YYNGEE. Trimming left V 4 bases short and J 4 bases short, with 14 bases between. This CDR3 comprises 14 residues.

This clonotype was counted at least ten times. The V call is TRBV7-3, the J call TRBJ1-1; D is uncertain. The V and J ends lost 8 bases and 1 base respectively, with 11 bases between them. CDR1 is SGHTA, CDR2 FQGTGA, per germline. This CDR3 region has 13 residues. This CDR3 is CASRTATNTEAFF. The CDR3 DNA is TGTGCCAGCCGGACGGCGACGAACACTGAAGCTTTCTTT.

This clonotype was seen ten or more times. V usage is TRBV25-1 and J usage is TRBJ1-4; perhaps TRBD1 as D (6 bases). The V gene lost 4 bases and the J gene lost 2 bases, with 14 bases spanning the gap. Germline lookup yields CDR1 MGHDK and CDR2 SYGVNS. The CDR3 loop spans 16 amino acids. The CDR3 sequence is CASSGGQLWTNEKLFF. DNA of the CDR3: TGTGCCAGCAGTGGGGGACAATTATGGACTAATGAAAAACTGTTTTTT.

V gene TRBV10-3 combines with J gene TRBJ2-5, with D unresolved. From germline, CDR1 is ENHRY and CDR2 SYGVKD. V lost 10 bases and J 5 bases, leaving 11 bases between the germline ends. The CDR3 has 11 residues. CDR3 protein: CASRIDETQYF. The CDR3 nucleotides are TGTGCCAGCAGAATCGATGAGACCCAGTACTTC.

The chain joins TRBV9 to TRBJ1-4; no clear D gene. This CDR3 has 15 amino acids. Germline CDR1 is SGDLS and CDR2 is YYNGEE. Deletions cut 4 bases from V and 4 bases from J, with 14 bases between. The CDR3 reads CASSYSIDGNEKLFF. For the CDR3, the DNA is TGTGCCAGCAGCTACTCCATCGACGGTAATGAAAAACTGTTTTTT.

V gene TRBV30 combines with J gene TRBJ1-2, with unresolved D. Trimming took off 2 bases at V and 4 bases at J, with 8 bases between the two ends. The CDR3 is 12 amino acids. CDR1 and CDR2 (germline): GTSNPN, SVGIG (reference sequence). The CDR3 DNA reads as TGTGCCTGGAGTTCACGACTCTATGGCTACACCTTC. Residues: CAWSSRLYGYTF. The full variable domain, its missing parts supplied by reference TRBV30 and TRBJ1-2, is SQTIHQWPATLVQPVGSPLSLECTVEGTSNPNLYWYRQAAGRGLQLLFYSVGIGQISSEVPQNLSASRPQDRQFILSSKKLLLSDSGFYLCAWSSRLYGYTFGSGTRLTVV.

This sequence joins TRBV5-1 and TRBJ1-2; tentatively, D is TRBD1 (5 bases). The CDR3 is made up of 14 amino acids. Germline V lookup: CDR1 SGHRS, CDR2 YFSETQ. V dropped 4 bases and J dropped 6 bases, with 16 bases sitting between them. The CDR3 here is CASSLGERGHGYTF. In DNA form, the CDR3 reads TGCGCCAGCAGCCTGGGGGAGCGGGGACATGGCTACACCTTC.

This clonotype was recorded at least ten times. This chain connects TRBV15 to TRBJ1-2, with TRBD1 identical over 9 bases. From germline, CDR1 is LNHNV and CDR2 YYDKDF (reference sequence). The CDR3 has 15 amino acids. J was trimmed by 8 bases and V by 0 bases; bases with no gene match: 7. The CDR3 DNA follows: TGTGCCACCAGCAGAGATATTACAACAGGGGGCGGCTACACCTTC. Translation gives CATSRDITTGGGYTF.

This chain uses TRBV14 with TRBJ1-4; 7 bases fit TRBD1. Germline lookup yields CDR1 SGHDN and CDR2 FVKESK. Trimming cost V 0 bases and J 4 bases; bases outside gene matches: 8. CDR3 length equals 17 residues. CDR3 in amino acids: CASSQEGTEVDNEKLFF. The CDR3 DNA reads TGTGCCAGCAGCCAAGAAGGGACAGAAGTGGATAATGAAAAACTGTTTTTT.

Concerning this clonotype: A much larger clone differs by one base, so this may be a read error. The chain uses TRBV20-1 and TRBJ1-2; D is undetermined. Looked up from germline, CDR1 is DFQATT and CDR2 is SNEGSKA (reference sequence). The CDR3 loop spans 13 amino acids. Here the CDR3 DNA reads TGCAGTGCCTCTCTCTCAAATAACTATGACTACACCTTC. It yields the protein CSASLSNNYDYTF.

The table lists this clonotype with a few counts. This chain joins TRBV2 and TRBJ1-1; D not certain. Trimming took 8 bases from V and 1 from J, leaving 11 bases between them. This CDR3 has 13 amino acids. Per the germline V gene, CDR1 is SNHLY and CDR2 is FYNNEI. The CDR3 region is CASCFEKNTEAFF. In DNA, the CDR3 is TGTGCCAGCTGCTTTGAGAAGAACACTGAAGCTTTCTTT.

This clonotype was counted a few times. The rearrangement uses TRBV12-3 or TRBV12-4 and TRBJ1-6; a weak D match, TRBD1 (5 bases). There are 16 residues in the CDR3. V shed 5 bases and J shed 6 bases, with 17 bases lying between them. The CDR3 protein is CASSRRDRGLNSPLHF. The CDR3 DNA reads TGTGCCAGCAGTCGGCGGGACCGGGGCCTTAATTCACCCCTCCACTTT.

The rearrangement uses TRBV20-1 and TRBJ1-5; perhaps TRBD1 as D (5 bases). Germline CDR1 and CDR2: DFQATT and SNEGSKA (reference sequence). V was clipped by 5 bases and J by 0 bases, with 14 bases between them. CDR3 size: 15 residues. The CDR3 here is CSASKRGYSNQPQHF. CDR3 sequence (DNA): TGCAGTGCTTCTAAAAGGGGATATAGCAATCAGCCCCAGCATTTT.

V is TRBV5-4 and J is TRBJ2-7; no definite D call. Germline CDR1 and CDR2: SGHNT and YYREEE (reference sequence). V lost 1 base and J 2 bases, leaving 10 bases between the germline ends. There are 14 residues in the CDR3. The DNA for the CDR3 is TGTGCCAGCAGCTTGTCGGGCTTCACCTACGAGCAGTACTTC. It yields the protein CASSLSGFTYEQYF.

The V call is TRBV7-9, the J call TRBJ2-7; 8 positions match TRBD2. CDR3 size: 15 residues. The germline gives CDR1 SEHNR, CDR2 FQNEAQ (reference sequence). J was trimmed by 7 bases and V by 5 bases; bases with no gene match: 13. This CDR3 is CASSVAGGPHNEQYF. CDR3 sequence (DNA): TGTGCCAGCAGCGTTGCGGGGGGTCCCCACAATGAGCAGTACTTC.

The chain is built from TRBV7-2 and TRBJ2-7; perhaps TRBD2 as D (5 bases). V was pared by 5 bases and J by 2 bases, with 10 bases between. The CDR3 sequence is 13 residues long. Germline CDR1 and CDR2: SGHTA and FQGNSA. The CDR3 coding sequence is TGTGCCAGCAGCCCCCGGACTCCCTACGAGCAGTACTTC. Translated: CASSPRTPYEQYF.